The next 9 T cell receptor beta chains were all read from a single sample in a study of T cells in Graves' hyperthyroidism and ophthalmopathy. Researchers took RNA transcripts and amplified the TCR beta CDR3 regions from them. When the TCR CDR3 underwent first-round RT-PCR, the HTBI primer set was used. Using its own MiXCR run on the multiplex PCR reads, TCRdb lists one record per CDR3 protein. The sample lists about 260,000 distinct CDR3 sequences, less than 20% occurring once. The sequenced sample consisted of blood. The receptors derive from a woman aged 18-29 years with Graves' ophthalmopathy.

About this clonotype itself: A much larger clone lies a single base off, so this may be a read error. The J gene is TRBJ1-2, the V gene TRBV6-1; 8 nucleotides agree with TRBD1. The CDR3 is made up of 15 amino acids. CDR1 is MNHNS, CDR2 SASEGT, per germline. The V gene end was trimmed by 0 bases and the J gene end by 2 bases; junction bases not matched to a gene: 2. The CDR3: CASSEADRANYGYTF. In nucleotides, the CDR3 is TGTGCCAGCAGTGAAGCGGACAGGGCAAACTATGGCTACACCTTC.

This sequence joins TRBV4-2 and TRBJ2-5; the match to TRBD1 covers 9 bases. V dropped 2 bases and J dropped 1; count of bases not matched to a gene: 17. The CDR3 contains 20 residues. Germline V lookup: CDR1 LGHNA, CDR2 YNFKEQ. In nucleotides, the CDR3 is TGTGCCAGCAGCCAACAAGTACAACTTGGAACAGGGGGCCCCCAAGAGACCCAGTACTTC. Residues: CASSQQVQLGTGGPQETQYF.

This clonotype has ten or more counts. The chain carries TRBV24-1 and TRBJ2-1; 7 nucleotides line up with TRBD2. After removal of 9 bases from V and 1 base from J, the junction contained 11 bases not matched to a gene. CDR3 size: 16 residues. Germline V gene data show CDR1 as KGHDR and CDR2 as SFDVKD. The CDR3 loop reads CATEGSGARSYNEQFF. The CDR3 nucleotides are TGTGCCACCGAGGGAAGCGGGGCGAGGTCCTACAATGAGCAGTTCTTC.

This clonotype was counted many times. The chain links TRBV15 to TRBJ1-1, with D possibly matching TRBD1 (6 bases). V was shortened by 5 bases and J by 8 bases, with 21 bases between the two germline ends. Germline-derived CDR1 and CDR2 are LNHNV and YYDKDF (reference sequence). The CDR3 has 15 residues. CDR3 amino acids: CATSGFGTLEIEAFF. Here the CDR3 DNA reads TGTGCCACCAGCGGGTTCGGGACACTGGAAATCGAAGCTTTCTTT.

This clonotype appeared many times. The chain links TRBV11-2 to TRBJ2-5, with a tentative D call TRBD2 (6 bases). V lost 4 bases and J lost 4, with 19 bases in between. The CDR3 is 16 residues long. Per the germline V gene, CDR1 is SGHAT and CDR2 is FQNNGV. The chain's CDR3 is CASSSITGTQIETQYF. In DNA, the CDR3 is TGTGCCAGCAGCTCCATAACCGGGACTCAGATAGAGACCCAGTACTTC.

Comment on this clonotype: Given a much more abundant clone one base away, this may be a read error. V usage is TRBV30 and J usage is TRBJ2-7; 10 bases agree with TRBD1. V trimming: 2 bases; J trimming: 5 bases; junction bases outside the gene matches: 3. The CDR3 covers 13 residues. Germline-derived CDR1 and CDR2 are GTSNPN and SVGIG (reference sequence). The CDR3 loop reads CAWSRDRGNEQYF. Written as DNA, the CDR3 is TGTGCCTGGAGTAGGGACAGGGGCAACGAGCAGTACTTC.

The CDR3 protein is CASSPESAGLPFFYEQYF. CDR3 nucleotides: TGTGCCAGCAGCCCCGAGTCGGCGGGACTTCCGTTTTTTTACGAGCAGTACTTC. V usage is TRBV7-9 and J usage is TRBJ2-7, with D tentatively TRBD2 (6 bases). Germline lookup yields CDR1 SEHNR and CDR2 FQNEAQ (reference sequence). V was shortened by 5 bases and J by 4 bases, with 27 bases between the two germline ends. The CDR3 extends over 18 amino acids.

The chain is built from TRBV7-2 and TRBJ2-7; D uncertain. The CDR3 totals 14 residues. CDR1 SGHTA and CDR2 FQGNSA come from the germline V gene. V was cut by 4 bases and J by 0 bases, with 10 bases left in between. CDR3 in amino acids: CASSSASSSYEQYF. Written as DNA, the CDR3 is TGTGCCAGCAGCTCCGCGAGTAGCTCCTACGAGCAGTACTTC. The full variable domain, with the rest looked up from reference TRBV7-2 and TRBJ2-7, is GAGVSQSPSNKVTEKGKDVELRCDPISGHTALYWYRQSLGQGLEFLIYFQGNSAPDKSGLPSDRFSAERTGGSVSTLTIQRTQQEDSAVYLCASSSASSSYEQYFGPGTRLTVT.

This clonotype was seen ten or more times. The rearrangement links TRBV5-1 to TRBJ1-2; possible D gene TRBD1, 5 bases. The CDR3 sequence is 13 residues long. Trimming pared 0 bases from V and 6 bases from J, leaving 9 bases between. From germline, CDR1 is SGHRS and CDR2 YFSETQ. CDR3 residues: CASSLDQGDGYTF. DNA for the CDR3: TGCGCCAGCAGCTTGGACCAGGGAGATGGCTACACCTTC.